The next 5 T cell receptor beta chains were all read from a single sample in a study of CD8+ T cells in alopecia areata. It was cDNA, reverse transcribed from extracted RNA, that served as the sequencing template. The assay was immunoSEQ multiplex PCR, and TCRdb's table has in-frame clones only and misses some. The sample comprises over 2,500 clones, about two thirds of which are singletons, and about a tenth rests with the top ten. Sequencing was performed on skin. These TCRs come from a human donor in good health.

In this sample, this clone turned up a few times. J is TRBJ2-2 and V is TRBV19, with no clear D. The CDR3 is made up of 15 amino acids. Germline values: CDR1 LNHDA, CDR2 SQIVND (reference sequence). Trimming took 3 bases from V and 1 from J, leaving 9 bases between them. The CDR3 DNA reads as TGTGCCAGTAGTATTTCTTCATTGAACACCGGGGAGCTGTTTTTT. This encodes CASSISSLNTGELFF.

The gene calls are TRBV27 and TRBJ1-1, with 7 bases identical to TRBD1. There are 14 residues in the CDR3. V trimming: 2 bases; J trimming: 4 bases; junction bases outside the gene matches: 4. Germline CDR1 MNHEY, CDR2 SMNVEV (reference sequence). The CDR3 loop is CASSLQGGITEAFF. The CDR3 DNA reads TGTGCCAGCAGTTTACAGGGGGGGATCACTGAAGCTTTCTTT.

This chain uses TRBV2 with TRBJ2-3, with 10 bases that match TRBD2. Germline CDR1 and CDR2: SNHLY and FYNNEI. J lost 5 bases, V lost 5 bases, and 4 bases had no gene match. This CDR3 comprises 14 residues. CDR3 amino acids: CASSLAGARDTQYF. CDR3 DNA: TGTGCCAGCAGTCTAGCGGGGGCGAGAGATACGCAGTATTTT.

The chain's CDR3 is CVTTRGWGHEQYF. In DNA, the CDR3 is TGTGTCACTACCCGGGGCTGGGGCCACGAGCAGTACTTC. V gene TRBV6-5 combines with J gene TRBJ2-7; D tentatively fits TRBD1 or TRBD2 (5 bases each). The CDR3 has 13 residues. The germline V gene encodes CDR1 MNHEY and CDR2 SVGAGI.

The V call is TRBV6-6, the J call TRBJ2-5; perhaps TRBD1 as D (5 bases). The ends were cut back, 0 bases at V and 5 bases at J, with 10 bases in the middle. CDR3 length: 14 residues. CDR1 is MNHNY, CDR2 SVGAGI, per germline (reference sequence). CDR3 DNA: TGTGCCAGCAGTTACTCGGGGCTAACGGAGACCCAGTACTTC. This translates into CASSYSGLTETQYF.